This entry lists 8 T cell receptor beta chains sequenced from one sample in a study of blood T cell repertoires in COVID-19. TCRdb's table, derived via immunoSEQ multiplex PCR, lists solely in-frame clones and lacks some. The repertoire holds under 150,000 clones, roughly 88% seen once, with around 2.1% in the top ten. The specimen was peripheral blood. The receptors here all came from a man between 65 and 80 years old with active COVID-19.

The chain couples TRBV18 to TRBJ1-2, with no clear D. V lost 0 bases to trimming and J lost 8 bases, with 13 bases between them. Germline CDR1 is KGHSH and CDR2 is LQKENI. The CDR3 loop spans 14 amino acids. The DNA of the CDR3 is TGTGCCAGCTCACCACCAAGTATGGGAGCGGGCTACACCTTC. This sequence encodes CASSPPSMGAGYTF.

This sequence joins TRBV24-1 and TRBJ2-3; the match to TRBD2 covers 7 bases. The CDR3 contains 13 residues. Germline CDR1 KGHDR, CDR2 SFDVKD. The V segment lost 1 base and the J segment 8 bases; nucleotides outside the gene matches: 2. CDR3 bases: TGTGCCACCAGTGATTTACTAGCGCCTACGCAGTATTTT. Its protein product is CATSDLLAPTQYF.

Comments on this clone: This sequence may be a read error, since a much larger clone differs from it by one base. The chain recombines TRBV24-1 with TRBJ2-7; D is possibly TRBD1 (5 bases). The germline V gene encodes CDR1 KGHDR and CDR2 SFDVKD. The CDR3 covers 13 residues. Trimming pared 0 bases from V and 3 bases from J, leaving 5 bases between. CDR3 residues: CATSDLDSYEQYF. Here the CDR3 DNA reads TGTGCCACCAGTGATTTGGACAGCTACGAGCAGTACTTC.

CDR3 residues: CASREQTNYEQYF. CDR3 nucleotide sequence: TGCGCCAGCAGGGAACAGACAAACTACGAGCAGTACTTC. The chain uses TRBV5-1 and TRBJ2-7, with no clear D. CDR3 length equals 13 residues. Trimming pared 5 bases from V and 3 bases from J, leaving 12 bases between. Germline V gene lookup returns CDR1 SGHRS and CDR2 YFSETQ. The full variable domain, in which reference TRBV5-1 and TRBJ2-7 provide the parts outside the CDR3, is KAGVTQTPRYLIKTRGQQVTLSCSPISGHRSVSWYQQTPGQGLQFLFEYFSETQRNKGNFPGRFSGRQFSNSRSEMNVSTLELGDSALYLCASREQTNYEQYFGPGTRLTVT.

The table lists this clone with a few counts. This chain connects TRBV28 to TRBJ2-3; D may be TRBD2 (7 bases). Trimming shortened V by 6 bases and J by 3 bases, and 16 bases separated the two germline ends. The CDR3 has 15 amino acids. Germline CDR1 and CDR2: MDHEN and SYDVKM. The CDR3 DNA follows: TGTGCCAGCAGCTCCCCGGGGGGCGGGACAGATACGCAGTATTTT. Translating it yields CASSSPGGGTDTQYF.

The sample holds one count of this clone. The V gene is TRBV5-1, the J gene TRBJ2-1; possibly TRBD2 for D (6 bases). Between the trimmed V and J ends, which lost 4 bases and 6 bases, there was a span of 20 bases. The germline gives CDR1 SGHRS, CDR2 YFSETQ. The length of the CDR3 is 16 residues. In DNA form, the CDR3 reads TGCGCCAGCAGCCCGGAGGGCGGGTATGATAGCAATGAGCAGTTCTTC. Residues: CASSPEGGYDSNEQFF. Full variable domain (rest looked up from reference TRBV5-1 and TRBJ2-1): KAGVTQTPRYLIKTRGQQVTLSCSPISGHRSVSWYQQTPGQGLQFLFEYFSETQRNKGNFPGRFSGRQFSNSRSEMNVSTLELGDSALYLCASSPEGGYDSNEQFFGPGTRLTVL.

This clone showed up just once. The chain joins TRBV5-6 to TRBJ2-1, with TRBD2 matching over 10 bases. Germline V CDR1 and CDR2: SGHDT, YYEEEE. Trimming removed 7 bases from V and 7 bases from J; junction bases left unmatched: 11. The length of the CDR3 is 15 residues. The CDR3, as DNA: TGTGCCAGCTGGCTAGCGGGAGCCCCGGGGAATGAGCAGTTCTTC. Its protein product is CASWLAGAPGNEQFF. The entire variable domain, with the rest obtained from reference TRBV5-6 and TRBJ2-1, is as follows: DAGVTQSPTHLIKTRGQQVTLRCSPKSGHDTVSWYQQALGQGPQFIFQYYEEEERQRGNFPDRFSGHQFPNYSSELNVNALLLGDSALYLCASWLAGAPGNEQFFGPGTRLTVL.

This sequence joins TRBV3-1 (or the pseudogene TRBV3-2) and TRBJ1-2; 7 nucleotides match TRBD1. CDR1 LGHDT and CDR2 YNNKEL come from the germline V gene (reference sequence). The CDR3 runs 14 residues. V shed 0 bases, J shed 8 bases, and the junction held 6 bases outside the gene matches. For the CDR3, the DNA is TGTGCCAGCAGCCAAGATACAGGGGAAGGGGGCTACACCTTC. Translated, it gives CASSQDTGEGGYTF.